The 10 T cell receptor beta chains presented below share a single source sample, sequenced in a study of blood T cell repertoires in COVID-19. Here immunoSEQ multiplex PCR was the method, and the copy in TCRdb shows in-frame clones only, minus some. The sample has 200,000 to 250,000 clones, approximately 83% seen once. Sequencing was carried out using peripheral blood. These TCRs come from a woman aged 25 to 45 who had recovered from COVID-19.

This rearrangement joins TRBV5-4 to TRBJ2-1; D unresolved. Germline V gene sequence: CDR1 SGHNT, CDR2 YYREEE (reference sequence). Between the trimmed V and J ends, which lost 4 bases and 0 bases, there was a span of 8 bases. This CDR3 has 14 amino acids. The CDR3, as DNA: TGTGCCAGCAGCCCCTGGAGCTCCTACAATGAGCAGTTCTTC. Amino acids: CASSPWSSYNEQFF.

This clone was detected only once. V and J are TRBV9 and TRBJ1-2; TRBD1 aligns across 7 bases. CDR1 and CDR2 from the germline V gene are SGDLS and YYNGEE. The CDR3 runs to 14 residues. Trimming took 4 bases from V and 4 from J; bases not matched to a gene: 7. The CDR3 DNA is TGTGCCAGCAGCCCCCGGGACAGTTTCTATGGCTACACCTTC. Its protein product is CASSPRDSFYGYTF.

The chain employs TRBV6-5 and TRBJ2-3, with TRBD1 identical over 7 bases. This CDR3 contains 15 residues. The V segment lost 3 bases and the J segment 0 bases; nucleotides outside the gene matches: 3. Germline CDR1 and CDR2: MNHEY and SVGAGI. In DNA, the CDR3 is TGTGCCAGCAGTTATACGACAGGGAGCACAGATACGCAGTATTTT. Its translation is CASSYTTGSTDTQYF.

V is TRBV5-6 and J is TRBJ2-3, with D maybe TRBD2 (6 bases). The CDR3 has 15 residues. Germline V gives CDR1 SGHDT, CDR2 YYEEEE. Deletions cut 2 bases from V and 5 bases from J, with 15 bases between. The CDR3 DNA is TGTGCCAGCAGCTTTTTTGTGGGAGGAGGAGATACGCAGTATTTT. Its protein product is CASSFFVGGGDTQYF.

This clone was counted a single time. The chain recombines TRBV28 with TRBJ1-1; D is uncertain. V lost 6 bases, J lost 6 bases, and 17 bases lay in between. Germline assignment: CDR1 MDHEN and CDR2 SYDVKM. The CDR3 length is 14 residues. CDR3 nucleotide sequence: TGTGCCAGCAGGGTAGCCCCGGTGCACCCTGAAGCTTTCTTT. The encoded protein is CASRVAPVHPEAFF.

The chain has TRBV12-2 and TRBJ2-7; the table calls TRBD1, which could not be checked here. TRBV12-2 is an annotated pseudogene. This CDR3 has 16 residues. The CDR3, as DNA: TGTGCAAGTCGCTTAGCAATGGGACAGGGGGGGTACGAGCAGTACTTC. Encoded protein: CASRLAMGQGGYEQYF.

This rearrangement joins TRBV30 to TRBJ2-1, with 8 bases fitting TRBD2. Losses at the gene ends were 4 bases for V and 0 bases for J; bases not matched to a gene: 8. Germline V gene sequence: CDR1 GTSNPN, CDR2 SVGIG (reference sequence). The CDR3 totals 16 residues. CDR3 in amino acids: CAWKTESGSSYNEQFF. DNA for the CDR3: TGTGCCTGGAAAACTGAGAGCGGGAGCTCCTACAATGAGCAGTTCTTC.

This clone was found once. This chain links TRBV19 with TRBJ2-7; 7 bases match TRBD1. Germline CDR1 is LNHDA and CDR2 is SQIVND (reference sequence). CDR3 size: 14 residues. Trimming removed 4 bases from V and 3 bases from J; junction bases left unmatched: 6. The CDR3, as DNA: TGTGCCAGTAGTAAGACAGGGAATAGCTACGAGCAGTACTTC. This gives the protein CASSKTGNSYEQYF.

V is TRBV10-2 and J is TRBJ2-2; 10 bases fit TRBD2. Germline loops: CDR1 WSHSY, CDR2 SAAADI. This CDR3 is built from 14 residues. Trimming at V came to 7 bases and at J to 9 bases, leaving 8 bases not matched to a gene. CDR3 coding DNA: TGCGCCAGCATGAATCCTAGCGGGAGCCGGGAGCTGTTTTTT. This sequence encodes CASMNPSGSRELFF.

This chain connects TRBV25-1 to TRBJ2-7, with 15 bases identical to TRBD2. V shed 10 bases and J 6 bases; nucleotides not matched to a gene: 10. The CDR3 covers 15 residues. Germline loops: CDR1 MGHDK, CDR2 SYGVNS. The chain's CDR3 is CATATPGLAGGEQYF. The CDR3 coding sequence is TGTGCCACCGCTACTCCGGGACTAGCGGGAGGCGAGCAGTACTTC.